This entry lists 18 T cell receptor beta chains sequenced from one sample in a study of T cells in women clearing cervical HPV infection. The protocol was immunoSEQ multiplex PCR, while the TCRdb copy is restricted to in-frame clones and leaves out a portion. The sample table sets out more than 25,000 clones. Sequences were obtained from blood buffy coat. Receptors were obtained from a woman aged 18-70 years with a cervical HPV16 infection that either progressed to CIN3+ or cleared (not recorded which).

Details on this clone: At one end, the junction sequence differs from germline, possibly due to a read error. The read terminates 3 residues ahead of where the CDR3 ends, so the germline J gene completes it. The chain links TRBV4-2 to TRBJ2-6; TRBD1 matches 11 bases. Germline V gene sequence: CDR1 LGHNA, CDR2 YNFKEQ. CDR3 length: 17 residues. The CDR3 spells CASSRGTGGAGANVLTF. CDR3 DNA, as far as it was read: TGCGCCAGCAGCCGCGGGACAGGGGGTGCTGGGGCCAACGTC.

CDR3 region: CASSLGGRHRGTQYF. The sequenced part of the CDR3 DNA is TGTGCCAGCAGCTTAGGAGGCAGGCACAGGGGTACG. The V call is TRBV7-2, the J call TRBJ2-3; 7 bases match TRBD1. The CDR3 goes on 3 residues after the read ends, and that part is filled in from the germline J gene. The V segment lost 1 base and the J segment 8 bases; nucleotides outside the gene matches: 9. This CDR3 has 15 amino acids. In germline, CDR1 is SGHTA, CDR2 FQGNSA.

Concerning this clone: The read is 3 residues too short to cover the CDR3 end, so that end is filled in from the germline J gene. The rearrangement uses TRBV7-9 and TRBJ2-7; 7 bases are shared with TRBD1. After removal of 5 bases from V and 3 bases from J, the junction contained 10 bases not matched to a gene. Germline loops: CDR1 SEHNR, CDR2 FQNEAQ (reference sequence). The CDR3 totals 15 residues. The DNA read from the CDR3 is TGTGCCAGCAGCCCCACTGGACAGGTGAACTACGAG. Translating gives CASSPTGQVNYE. The full CDR3 is CASSPTGQVNYEQYF.

Comment on this clone: The CDR3 end is not reached by the read, which stops 3 residues before it; the germline J gene fills it in. This chain joins TRBV19 and TRBJ2-3; D not certain. The CDR3 runs 16 residues. Per the germline V gene, CDR1 is LNHDA and CDR2 is SQIVND (reference sequence). CDR3 bases read: TGTGCCAGTAGTATTATTGCGGCGGCAGAACAAGAGACG. Protein product: CASSIIAAAEQET. The whole CDR3 sequence reads CASSIIAAAEQETQYF.

With respect to this clone: The DNA ends 3 residues before the CDR3 does, and the rest of the CDR3 is filled in from the germline J gene. V is TRBV5-5 and J is TRBJ1-4; 9 bases are a match to TRBD1. With 3 bases clipped from V and 4 bases from J, the junction kept 4 bases outside the gene matches. The CDR3 is made up of 15 amino acids. Germline V CDR1 and CDR2: SGHKS, YYEKEE (reference sequence). The sequenced CDR3 bases are TGTGCCAGCAGCTCCGGGACAGGGCTTAATGAAAAA. It specifies CASSSGTGLNEK. Given in full, the CDR3 is CASSSGTGLNEKLFF.

Worth noting for this clone: The read gets to within 3 residues of the CDR3 end, and the germline J gene fills in the rest. The rearrangement uses TRBV7-9 and TRBJ2-2; 11 positions agree with TRBD2. Trimming at V came to 5 bases and at J to 5 bases, leaving 4 bases not matched to a gene. The CDR3 totals 15 residues. Looked up from germline, CDR1 is SEHNR and CDR2 is FQNEAQ (reference sequence). Incomplete CDR3 DNA: TGTGCCAGCAGCCAGGGACTAGCGGTTACCGGGGAG. Translation gives CASSQGLAVTGE. The full CDR3 protein reads CASSQGLAVTGELFF. The entire variable domain, with the rest obtained from reference TRBV7-9 and TRBJ2-2, is as follows: DTGVSQNPRHKITKRGQNVTFRCDPISEHNRLYWYRQTLGQGPEFLTYFQNEAQLEKSRLLSDRFSAERPKGSFSTLEIQRTEQGDSAMYLCASSQGLAVTGELFFGEGSRLTVL.

Turning to this clone: With the read ending 3 residues before the CDR3 end, the germline J gene is used to fill in that end. The chain carries TRBV30 and TRBJ1-1; 10 positions agree with TRBD1. Trimming cost V 2 bases and J 0 bases; bases outside gene matches: 12. The CDR3 sequence is 18 residues long. Germline CDR1 reads GTSNPN; CDR2 reads SVGIG (reference sequence). This chain's CDR3 is CAWSTRGQGSPMNTEAFF. CDR3 DNA (partial): TGTGCCTGGAGTACCAGGGGACAGGGGAGCCCCATGAACACTGAA. Full variable domain (remainder filled in from reference TRBV30 and TRBJ1-1): SQTIHQWPATLVQPVGSPLSLECTVEGTSNPNLYWYRQAAGRGLQLLFYSVGIGQISSEVPQNLSASRPQDRQFILSSKKLLLSDSGFYLCAWSTRGQGSPMNTEAFFGQGTRLTVV.

Details on this clone: At one end the junction does not follow the germline gene, possibly because of a read error. From the germline J gene comes the end of the CDR3, since the read stops 3 residues before it. This chain connects TRBV6-1 to TRBJ2-3, with 7 bases that match TRBD1. CDR1 is MNHNS and CDR2 is SASEGT in the germline V gene. The CDR3 sequence is 13 residues long. The CDR3 protein is CASREGTEPTQYF. The CDR3 bases that were read are TGTGCCAGCAGGGAAGGGACAGAACCTACG.

Remarks on this clone: Sequencing ends 3 residues short of the CDR3 end; the germline J gene provides the rest. The J gene is TRBJ1-6, the V gene TRBV11-1; D might be TRBD1 (6 bases). Per the germline V gene, CDR1 is SGHAT and CDR2 is FQDESV (reference sequence). Trimming cost V 5 bases and J 10 bases, with 15 bases left between them. CDR3 length: 14 residues. The sequenced CDR3 bases are TGTGCCAGCAGCGGCCGGGGGGCTCAGTCACCC. It translates to CASSGRGAQSP. The whole CDR3 protein reads CASSGRGAQSPLHF.

Points on this clone: The CDR3 extends 3 residues past the end of the read, so its final part is completed from the germline J gene. J is TRBJ2-7 and V is TRBV15; TRBD2 agrees at 10 bases. This CDR3 region has 13 residues. J was trimmed by 5 bases and V by 6 bases; bases with no gene match: 4. CDR1 is LNHNV and CDR2 is YYDKDF in the germline V gene (reference sequence). The covered CDR3 bases are TGTGCCACCAGAAAGGGGACTAGCGACGAG. It yields the protein CATRKGTSDE. From start to end, the CDR3 is CATRKGTSDEQYF.

Worth noting for this clone: The CDR3 end lies 3 residues beyond the end of the read and is filled in from the germline J gene. This chain connects TRBV19 to TRBJ1-1, with a possible D match to TRBD1 (5 bases). Looked up from germline, CDR1 is LNHDA and CDR2 is SQIVND (reference sequence). The length of the CDR3 is 13 residues. V lost 7 bases, J lost 5 bases, and 14 bases lay in between. The sequenced part of the CDR3 DNA is TGTGCCAGTATCGCCGGGGGGAGGACTGAA. Protein sequence: CASIAGGRTE. The CDR3 reads in full as CASIAGGRTEAFF. The full variable domain, completed using reference TRBV19 and TRBJ1-1, is DGGITQSPKYLFRKEGQNVTLSCEQNLNHDAMYWYRQDPGQGLRLIYYSQIVNDFQKGDIAEGYSVSREKKESFPLTVTSAQKNPTAFYLCASIAGGRTEAFFGQGTRLTVV.

Comment on this clone: The read comes to an end 3 residues before the CDR3 does, leaving the germline J gene to fill in the end. The chain is built from TRBV7-2 and TRBJ2-1; D is unclear. The CDR3 sequence is 14 residues long. Looked up from germline, CDR1 is SGHTA and CDR2 is FQGNSA. V gave up 5 bases and J gave up 1 base, with 9 bases separating them. The CDR3 reads CASSRDTSYNEQFF. Incomplete CDR3 DNA: TGTGCCAGCAGCCGAGACACTTCCTACAATGAG.

A remark on this clone: The CDR3 is cut off 3 residues early in the read; its end comes from the germline J gene. The chain uses TRBV19 and TRBJ1-4, with TRBD1 matching 9 bases. CDR3 size: 15 residues. After removal of 6 bases from V and 4 bases from J, the junction contained 6 bases not matched to a gene. Germline V CDR1 and CDR2: LNHDA, SQIVND (reference sequence). The CDR3 here is CASRPGQGNNEKLFF. The DNA read from the CDR3 is TGTGCCAGTAGACCGGGACAGGGAAATAATGAAAAA.

Note on this clone: The CDR3 goes on 3 residues after the read ends, and that part is filled in from the germline J gene. The rearrangement joins TRBV19 to TRBJ2-6; TRBD1 agrees at 8 bases. The CDR3 consists of 17 residues. V was pared by 9 bases and J by 0 bases, with 10 bases of the junction left unmatched. Germline V gene lookup returns CDR1 LNHDA and CDR2 SQIVND (reference sequence). The part of the CDR3 DNA that was read is TGTGCCAGCCTCGGACGGACAGGGCGCTCTGGGGCCAACGTC. Translated, it gives CASLGRTGRSGANV. The entire CDR3 protein is CASLGRTGRSGANVLTF.

With respect to this clone: The read stops 3 residues short of the end of the CDR3; the missing end is completed from the germline J gene. This sequence joins TRBV30 and TRBJ1-3; maybe TRBD1 (5 bases). In germline, CDR1 is GTSNPN, CDR2 SVGIG (reference sequence). V lost 4 bases and J lost 0, with 10 bases in between. This CDR3 comprises 14 residues. Incomplete CDR3 DNA: TGTGCCTGGAAAACAGGACACTCTGGAAACACC. Its translation: CAWKTGHSGNT. The complete CDR3 sequence is CAWKTGHSGNTIYF.

CDR3 residues: CASSFRDTMRETQYF. The CDR3 DNA, read in part, is TGTGCCAGCAGCTTCCGGGACACGATGAGGGAGACC. This sequence joins TRBV7-9 and TRBJ2-5; a weak D match, TRBD1 (6 bases). Sequencing ends 3 residues short of the CDR3 end; the germline J gene provides the rest. The CDR3 sequence is 15 residues long. In germline, CDR1 is SEHNR, CDR2 FQNEAQ (reference sequence). The V end lost 3 bases, the J end lost 5 bases, and 16 bases lay between the germline ends. Looking up the rest from reference TRBV7-9 and TRBJ2-5 gives the full variable domain: DTGVSQNPRHKITKRGQNVTFRCDPISEHNRLYWYRQTLGQGPEFLTYFQNEAQLEKSRLLSDRFSAERPKGSFSTLEIQRTEQGDSAMYLCASSFRDTMRETQYFGPGTRLLVL.

In regard to this clone: The CDR3 goes on 3 residues after the read ends, and that part is filled in from the germline J gene. The V gene is TRBV13, the J gene TRBJ2-5; 8 positions agree with TRBD2. The germline gives CDR1 PRHDT, CDR2 FYEKMQ (reference sequence). V shed 8 bases, J shed 3 bases, and the junction held 11 bases outside the gene matches. This CDR3 comprises 15 residues. The CDR3 DNA, read in part, is TGTGCCAGCGGGAGAGGACGAGCGGGAGAAGAGACC. Translation: CASGRGRAGEET. The CDR3 in its entirety is CASGRGRAGEETQYF.

On this clone itself: The sequenced fragment ends 3 residues before the CDR3 boundary, so the rest is inferred from the germline J gene. This chain connects TRBV19 to TRBJ2-6; D not certain. CDR1 is LNHDA, CDR2 SQIVND, per germline (reference sequence). The V gene lost 4 bases and the J gene lost 4 bases, with 8 bases spanning the gap. The CDR3 sequence is 14 residues long. CDR3 sequence: CASSTPRGANVLTF. The covered CDR3 bases are TGTGCCAGTAGTACCCCGCGAGGGGCCAACGTC.